These 27 T cell receptor beta chains were all obtained from the same sample, sequenced in a study of cytomegalovirus exposure and HLA in healthy donors. Amplification used 60 Vbeta primers and 13 Jbeta primers. TCRdb keeps only in-frame clones here, not all; method: immunoSEQ multiplex PCR. This repertoire shows more than 95,000 clones, approximately 80% found once; its top ten account for approximately 11%. The material sequenced was PBMCs. The receptor set was obtained from a man aged 25 to 40 in good health and CMV-seropositive.

V usage is TRBV19 and J usage is TRBJ1-1, with a tentative D call TRBD1 (5 bases). Per the germline V gene, CDR1 is LNHDA and CDR2 is SQIVND (reference sequence). V gave up 5 bases and J gave up 4 bases, with 11 bases separating them. This CDR3 has 13 amino acids. CDR3 region: CASSYQGSTEAFF. In DNA, the CDR3 is TGTGCCAGTAGTTATCAGGGTTCCACTGAAGCTTTCTTT.

This clone was counted only a few times. The rearrangement uses TRBV9 and TRBJ2-2; possibly TRBD1 for D (7 bases). The CDR3 extends over 16 amino acids. With 4 bases removed from V and 5 bases from J, the gap between germline ends came to 18 bases. Looked up from germline, CDR1 is SGDLS and CDR2 is YYNGEE. DNA for the CDR3: TGTGCCAGCAGCCCCCGCCAGCCAGGGGGGACCGGGGAGCTGTTTTTT. As protein: CASSPRQPGGTGELFF. The variable domain in full, completed from reference TRBV9 and TRBJ2-2, reads DSGVTQTPKHLITATGQRVTLRCSPRSGDLSVYWYQQSLDQGLQFLIQYYNGEERAKGNILERFSAQQFPDLHSELNLSSLELGDSALYFCASSPRQPGGTGELFFGEGSRLTVL.

The table lists this clone with a count of one. The genes are TRBV10-2 and TRBJ1-1; D gene ambiguous. This CDR3 has 13 amino acids. Germline CDR1 reads WSHSY; CDR2 reads SAAADI. Trimming cost V 8 bases and J 0 bases, with 10 bases left between them. CDR3 nucleotides: TGCGCCAGCGGAAGGAGCATGAACACTGAAGCTTTCTTT. Its protein product is CASGRSMNTEAFF.

The chain employs TRBV27 and TRBJ2-1; TRBD2 matches 8 bases. CDR1 MNHEY and CDR2 SMNVEV come from the germline V gene (reference sequence). The CDR3 is 16 amino acids. The trim removed 5 bases at V and 7 bases at J, leaving 13 bases unmatched. This CDR3 is CASSLGLALIGNEQFF. DNA for the CDR3: TGTGCCAGCAGTCTTGGACTAGCCCTAATCGGGAATGAGCAGTTCTTC.

The chain links TRBV7-9 to TRBJ2-3; 8 nucleotides agree with TRBD2. This CDR3 has 14 amino acids. Germline CDR1 SEHNR, CDR2 FQNEAQ (reference sequence). Trimming removed 8 bases from V and 6 bases from J; junction bases left unmatched: 10. The CDR3 DNA reads TGTGCCAGCGCGGGGGGCGCTCGGGTCGATACGCAGTATTTT. It encodes CASAGGARVDTQYF.

The V call is TRBV7-2, the J call TRBJ2-1; D might be TRBD1 (6 bases). The CDR3 length is 16 residues. V lost 5 bases, J lost 7 bases, and 21 bases lay in between. Germline V lookup: CDR1 SGHTA, CDR2 FQGNSA. CDR3 amino acids: CASSPQTGRGLNEQFF. CDR3 coding DNA: TGTGCCAGCAGCCCACAGACAGGCCGGGGTTTGAATGAGCAGTTCTTC.

The chain joins TRBV6-5 to TRBJ1-5, with D unresolved. CDR3 size: 13 residues. The germline V gene encodes CDR1 MNHEY and CDR2 SVGAGI. The V and J ends lost 0 bases and 7 bases respectively, with 7 bases between them. This chain's CDR3 is CASSYSKEQPQHF. For the CDR3, the DNA is TGTGCCAGCAGTTACTCGAAGGAGCAGCCCCAGCATTTT.

This clone is a singleton in its sample. The rearrangement uses TRBV4-3 and TRBJ1-1; 8 bases match TRBD1. With 5 bases clipped from V and 4 bases from J, the junction kept 6 bases outside the gene matches. The CDR3 is 14 residues long. Germline V gene sequence: CDR1 LGHNA, CDR2 YSLEER. CDR3 sequence (DNA): TGCGCCAGCAGCGACAGGGGAGTGGTCACTGAAGCTTTCTTT. This translates into CASSDRGVVTEAFF.

This clone has more than one count but fewer than ten. The chain combines TRBV5-1 with TRBJ1-2; TRBD1 is a possible D gene (6 bases). Germline-derived CDR1 and CDR2 are SGHRS and YFSETQ. The CDR3 contains 13 residues. V was trimmed by 1 base and J by 8 bases, leaving 12 bases between them. For the CDR3, the DNA is TGCGCCAGCAGCTTGATCGGGGGGCAAGGCTACACCTTC. Encoded protein: CASSLIGGQGYTF.

The V and J genes are TRBV5-4 and TRBJ2-1; maybe TRBD1 (6 bases). Trimming pared 4 bases from V and 4 bases from J, leaving 21 bases between. Germline V gene sequence: CDR1 SGHNT, CDR2 YYREEE (reference sequence). The CDR3 consists of 17 residues. CDR3 in DNA: TGTGCCAGCAGCGCCCGATTATCAGGGGTGGTATACAATGAGCAGTTCTTC. It translates to CASSARLSGVVYNEQFF.

The CDR3 DNA follows: TGTGCCAGCATTGAGGCGGGAGGTACAAATACGCAGTATTTT. This translates into CASIEAGGTNTQYF. V usage is TRBV6-5 and J usage is TRBJ2-3; 8 bases line up with TRBD2. From germline, CDR1 is MNHEY and CDR2 SVGAGI. The V and J ends lost 7 bases and 7 bases, in that order; junction bases with no gene match: 10. This CDR3 contains 14 residues.

The chain couples TRBV7-9 to TRBJ2-7, with D tentatively TRBD1 (5 bases). The CDR3 spans 14 residues. V shed 6 bases and J shed 0 bases, with 12 bases lying between them. Germline CDR1 reads SEHNR; CDR2 reads FQNEAQ (reference sequence). The CDR3: CASSFDSLSYEQYF. The CDR3, as DNA: TGTGCCAGCAGTTTCGACAGCCTCTCCTACGAGCAGTACTTC.

This clone turned up a few times. This rearrangement joins TRBV6-5 to TRBJ2-1; possibly TRBD2 for D (5 bases). This CDR3 has 15 amino acids. V was cut by 2 bases and J by 0 bases, with 8 bases left in between. Per germline, CDR1 MNHEY and CDR2 SVGAGI. The CDR3 DNA sequence: TGTGCCAGCAGTTACCAGGCGGGCTCCTACAATGAGCAGTTCTTC. Amino acid sequence: CASSYQAGSYNEQFF.

The V and J genes are TRBV4-3 and TRBJ2-6, with 10 bases aligning to TRBD2. Germline assignment: CDR1 LGHNA and CDR2 YSLEER. The CDR3 loop spans 19 amino acids. J was trimmed by 5 bases and V by 0 bases; bases with no gene match: 10. The CDR3 DNA reads TGCGCCAGCAGCCAAGAAGCGAGGCTAGCGGGAGCTTGGGCCAACGTCCTGACTTTC. Translated, it gives CASSQEARLAGAWANVLTF.

V is TRBV19 and J is TRBJ1-5; tentative D call: TRBD1 (6 bases). This CDR3 has 14 residues. Germline loops: CDR1 LNHDA, CDR2 SQIVND (reference sequence). The V end lost 4 bases, the J end lost 1 base, and 8 bases lay between the germline ends. CDR3 bases: TGTGCCAGTAGTAAGACAGGCAGCAATCAGCCCCAGCATTTT. Translation gives CASSKTGSNQPQHF.

The V call is TRBV18, the J call TRBJ1-2; TRBD1 agrees at 8 bases. The CDR3 extends over 14 amino acids. CDR1 and CDR2 (germline): KGHSH, LQKENI. Trimming at V came to 2 bases and at J to 7 bases, leaving 6 bases not matched to a gene. The CDR3 DNA sequence: TGTGCCAGCTCACCATCCGGACAGGGCGGTGGCTACACCTTC. Encoded protein: CASSPSGQGGGYTF.

This clone was counted only a few times. The chain couples TRBV5-1 to TRBJ2-3; 9 nucleotides align to TRBD1. The CDR3 loop spans 16 amino acids. CDR1 and CDR2 from the germline V gene are SGHRS and YFSETQ. The V gene end was trimmed by 0 bases and the J gene end by 2 bases; junction bases not matched to a gene: 4. Written as DNA, the CDR3 is TGCGCCAGCAGCTTGGTGGGGACAGGGCCCACAGATACGCAGTATTTT. This codes for CASSLVGTGPTDTQYF.

This clone was recorded a few times. The CDR3 DNA is TGTGCCAGCAGTTCACCGACAGGGGTGAACACTGAAGCTTTCTTT. This codes for CASSSPTGVNTEAFF. This chain connects TRBV28 to TRBJ1-1; 8 bases align to TRBD1. The V and J ends lost 4 bases and 0 bases, in that order; junction bases with no gene match: 4. CDR3 length equals 15 residues. Germline values: CDR1 MDHEN, CDR2 SYDVKM.

J is TRBJ2-2 and V is TRBV9; D may be TRBD1 (6 bases). Germline assignment: CDR1 SGDLS and CDR2 YYNGEE. CDR3 length: 14 amino acids. Between the trimmed V and J ends, which lost 5 bases and 6 bases, there was a span of 14 bases. As DNA, the CDR3 is TGTGCCAGCAGGCCGACAGGCGGGCCCGGGGAGCTGTTTTTT. Translation: CASRPTGGPGELFF.

V usage is TRBV7-9 and J usage is TRBJ2-7; 7 bases are a match to TRBD2. V was pared by 5 bases and J by 1 base, with 5 bases of the junction left unmatched. CDR1 and CDR2 from the germline V gene are SEHNR and FQNEAQ (reference sequence). This CDR3 is 14 amino acids long. The CDR3 spells CASSRPGLSYEQYF. The CDR3 nucleotides read TGTGCCAGCAGCAGACCGGGACTATCCTACGAGCAGTACTTC. Drawing the rest from reference TRBV7-9 and TRBJ2-7, the complete variable domain is DTGVSQNPRHKITKRGQNVTFRCDPISEHNRLYWYRQTLGQGPEFLTYFQNEAQLEKSRLLSDRFSAERPKGSFSTLEIQRTEQGDSAMYLCASSRPGLSYEQYFGPGTRLTVT.

The rearrangement links TRBV7-6 to TRBJ2-7; D possibly corresponds to TRBD1 (6 bases). The ends were cut back, 0 bases at V and 0 bases at J, with 9 bases in the middle. This CDR3 is 15 amino acids long. Looked up from germline, CDR1 is SGHVS and CDR2 is FNYEAQ. CDR3 amino acids: CASSLARGISYEQYF. Here the CDR3 DNA reads TGTGCCAGCAGCTTAGCGAGGGGGATCTCCTACGAGCAGTACTTC.

The J gene is TRBJ1-2, the V gene TRBV7-9, with D hard to call. V dropped 3 bases and J dropped 3 bases, with 5 bases sitting between them. CDR1 is SEHNR, CDR2 FQNEAQ, per germline (reference sequence). The CDR3 sequence is 12 residues long. The chain's CDR3 is CASSFADYGYTF. The CDR3, as DNA: TGTGCCAGCAGCTTCGCGGACTATGGCTACACCTTC.

The table lists this clone with a count of one. The rearrangement links TRBV27 to TRBJ2-1; TRBD2 aligns across 9 bases. The J segment lost 2 bases and the V segment lost 6 bases, leaving 5 bases of the junction unmatched. The length of the CDR3 is 15 residues. Germline V CDR1 and CDR2: MNHEY, SMNVEV (reference sequence). CDR3 protein: CASSPGLATYNEQFF. The CDR3 nucleotides are TGTGCCAGCAGCCCGGGACTAGCCACCTACAATGAGCAGTTCTTC.

The CDR3 DNA is TGTGCCAGCAGGGTCCGATTCCAGGCCAGGGCCTACAATGAGCAGTTCTTC. As protein: CASRVRFQARAYNEQFF. The chain joins TRBV2 to TRBJ2-1; perhaps TRBD1 as D (5 bases). Germline lookup yields CDR1 SNHLY and CDR2 FYNNEI. V was pared by 6 bases and J by 2 bases, with 20 bases between. The CDR3 runs to 17 residues.

V usage is TRBV10-1 and J usage is TRBJ2-5; a possible D gene is TRBD1 (5 bases). V was trimmed by 0 bases and J by 1 base, leaving 9 bases between them. The CDR3 is 15 amino acids. Germline CDR1 WNHNN, CDR2 SYGVQD (reference sequence). The CDR3 sequence: CASSESKQAQETQYF. In nucleotides, the CDR3 is TGCGCCAGCAGTGAGTCGAAACAGGCCCAAGAGACCCAGTACTTC.

The chain employs TRBV7-2 and TRBJ2-3; TRBD2 agrees at 10 bases. From germline, CDR1 is SGHTA and CDR2 FQGNSA. V gave up 2 bases and J gave up 2 bases; unmatched junction bases: 1. This CDR3 has 15 amino acids. The CDR3 DNA reads as TGTGCCAGCAGCTTAAGCGGGAGGGACACAGATACGCAGTATTTT. Encoded protein: CASSLSGRDTDTQYF.

This chain joins TRBV14 and TRBJ1-2; TRBD1 matches at 7 bases. With 2 bases clipped from V and 13 bases from J, the junction kept 10 bases outside the gene matches. Germline V gene lookup returns CDR1 SGHDN and CDR2 FVKESK. CDR3 length: 13 amino acids. CDR3 sequence: CASSQSGGRRGTF. The CDR3 nucleotides are TGTGCCAGCAGCCAATCAGGGGGAAGGCGAGGCACCTTC.